Shown below are 14 T cell receptor beta chains from a single sample sequenced in a study of Graves' ophthalmopathy and Graves' hyperthyroidism. Investigators amplified TCR beta CDR3 regions from RNA transcripts. RT-PCR in the first round used HTBI primers; a second-round multiplex PCR followed. Via MiXCR, TCRdb re-called the multiplex PCR reads, giving one row per CDR3 protein. The sample has 35,000 to 45,000 distinct CDR3 sequences; 50% are singletons. Sequenced input: peripheral blood. All receptors come from an adult woman with stable Graves' hyperthyroidism.

This clonotype has a count of ten or more. The chain links TRBV2 to TRBJ2-7; 10 bases are a match to TRBD2. Germline loops: CDR1 SNHLY, CDR2 FYNNEI. This CDR3 has 15 residues. After removal of 6 bases from V and 4 bases from J, the junction contained 9 bases not matched to a gene. The CDR3 loop is CASRPRSGRAYEQYF. The DNA for the CDR3 is TGTGCCAGCAGGCCCCGGAGCGGGAGGGCATACGAGCAGTACTTC.

This clonotype was observed a few times. The gene calls are TRBV7-9 and TRBJ2-7, with TRBD2 as a possible D gene (6 bases). This CDR3 contains 13 residues. Germline V CDR1 and CDR2: SEHNR, FQNEAQ (reference sequence). In DNA form, the CDR3 reads TGTGCTGCCGCCCGGGGAGGACCCTACGAGCAGTACTTC. Translation: CAAARGGPYEQYF.

This clonotype appeared once. This may stem from a read error, because a much larger clone lies one nucleotide away. The V gene is TRBV4-1, the J gene TRBJ2-3; D remains unclear. Germline V gene data show CDR1 as MGHRA and CDR2 as YSYEKL. The CDR3 spans 15 residues. The CDR3 DNA reads as TGCGCCAGCAGCCAAGAGCCCCTATACACACATACGCAGTATTTT. Protein product: CASSQEPLYTHTQYF.

This clonotype was observed once. It is unclear where the CDR3 begins or ends on the DNA, so no DNA is shown, and the CDR3 is as TCRdb lists it. This sequence joins TRBV11-2 and TRBJ1-3; the table's D gene call, TRBD1, was not cross checked with the DNA. CDR1 and CDR2 (germline): SGHAT, FQNNGV. The CDR3 numbers 17 amino acids, ends counted. CDR3 protein: CACSLVLSWGAGSTICF.

The chain recombines TRBV6-5 with TRBJ2-7; 7 nucleotides match TRBD1. Germline V lookup: CDR1 MNHEY, CDR2 SVGAGI. There are 13 residues in the CDR3. V shed 7 bases and J 4 bases; nucleotides not matched to a gene: 7. CDR3 sequence: CASNSGTDYEQYF. In DNA, the CDR3 is TGTGCCAGCAACTCCGGGACAGATTACGAGCAGTACTTC.

The gene calls are TRBV7-3 and TRBJ1-2, with no clear D. V shed 2 bases and J shed 4 bases, with 11 bases lying between them. CDR1 is SGHTA, CDR2 FQGTGA, per germline. The CDR3 extends over 14 amino acids. CDR3 bases: TGTGCCAGCAGCTTAGGTGCAGGATCCTATGGCTACACCTTC. Amino acids: CASSLGAGSYGYTF.

On this clonotype: One end of the junction fails to match germline, which may point to a read error. The chain combines TRBV9 with TRBJ1-1, with D unclear. The CDR3 consists of 14 residues. CDR1 is SGDLS and CDR2 is YYNGEE in the germline V gene. The CDR3 reads CASSPEAVNTEASF. The CDR3 DNA reads as TGTGCCAGCAGCCCAGAGGCGGTGAACACTGAAGCTTCCTTT. Drawing the rest from reference TRBV9 and TRBJ1-1, the complete variable domain is DSGVTQTPKHLITATGQRVTLRCSPRSGDLSVYWYQQSLDQGLQFLIQYYNGEERAKGNILERFSAQQFPDLHSELNLSSLELGDSALYFCASSPEAVNTEASFGQGTRLTVV.

V is TRBV7-2 and J is TRBJ2-5; 7 bases are a match to TRBD1. The germline V gene encodes CDR1 SGHTA and CDR2 FQGNSA. CDR3 length: 13 residues. V was pared by 5 bases and J by 1 base, with 1 base of the junction left unmatched. The CDR3 sequence is CASSRQGQETQYF. Written as DNA, the CDR3 is TGTGCCAGCAGCAGACAGGGCCAAGAGACCCAGTACTTC. The full variable domain, rest sourced from reference TRBV7-2 and TRBJ2-5, is GAGVSQSPSNKVTEKGKDVELRCDPISGHTALYWYRQSLGQGLEFLIYFQGNSAPDKSGLPSDRFSAERTGGSVSTLTIQRTQQEDSAVYLCASSRQGQETQYFGPGTRLLVL.

This clonotype has a handful of counts. The genes are TRBV7-9 and TRBJ2-5; 9 nucleotides match TRBD1. The CDR3 runs 14 residues. V lost 6 bases and J lost 5; bases outside the gene matches: 7. Germline V gene sequence: CDR1 SEHNR, CDR2 FQNEAQ (reference sequence). CDR3 in amino acids: CASSEQGARETQYF. CDR3 nucleotides: TGTGCCAGCAGTGAACAGGGGGCTAGGGAGACCCAGTACTTC. The complete variable domain, with remaining parts taken from reference TRBV7-9 and TRBJ2-5, reads DTGVSQNPRHKITKRGQNVTFRCDPISEHNRLYWYRQTLGQGPEFLTYFQNEAQLEKSRLLSDRFSAERPKGSFSTLEIQRTEQGDSAMYLCASSEQGARETQYFGPGTRLLVL.

The chain is built from TRBV12-3 or TRBV12-4 and TRBJ2-7, with TRBD1 matching over 9 bases. This CDR3 has 13 amino acids. The J segment lost 7 bases and the V segment lost 6 bases, leaving 7 bases of the junction unmatched. The CDR3 spells CASRRQGGGEQYF. The DNA for the CDR3 is TGTGCCAGCAGAAGACAGGGGGGCGGGGAGCAGTACTTC.

This clonotype occurred a few times. The V gene is TRBV9, the J gene TRBJ1-6; D is uncertain. CDR1 is SGDLS and CDR2 is YYNGEE in the germline V gene. The CDR3 covers 15 residues. The ends were cut back, 4 bases at V and 5 bases at J, with 13 bases in the middle. CDR3 nucleotides: TGTGCCAGCAGCCTGGGTAGGCCCCATAATTCACCCCTCCACTTT. It specifies CASSLGRPHNSPLHF.

The V and J genes are TRBV25-1 and TRBJ1-2; D is undetermined. Trimming cost V 8 bases and J 2 bases, with 9 bases left between them. Per the germline V gene, CDR1 is MGHDK and CDR2 is SYGVNS. There are 12 residues in the CDR3. The CDR3 DNA sequence: TGTGCCAGCTGGGCGGACAACTATGGCTACACCTTC. This gives the protein CASWADNYGYTF.

This clonotype was counted between two and nine times. CDR3 DNA sequence: TGTGCCAGCAGCAAAGGGACAGGGGAGGAGACCCAGTACTTC. Its translation is CASSKGTGEETQYF. The chain employs TRBV9 and TRBJ2-5; 10 bases are shared with TRBD1. The CDR3 length is 14 residues. J was trimmed by 5 bases and V by 4 bases; bases with no gene match: 5. Per germline, CDR1 SGDLS and CDR2 YYNGEE.

The chain employs TRBV10-3 and TRBJ1-5; TRBD1 is a possible D gene (6 bases). V gave up 11 bases and J gave up 5 bases, with 16 bases separating them. CDR3 length equals 13 residues. CDR1 and CDR2 from the germline V gene are ENHRY and SYGVKD. This chain's CDR3 is CAVSGGPDQPQHF. The CDR3 DNA follows: TGTGCCGTGAGTGGGGGCCCGGATCAGCCCCAGCATTTT.